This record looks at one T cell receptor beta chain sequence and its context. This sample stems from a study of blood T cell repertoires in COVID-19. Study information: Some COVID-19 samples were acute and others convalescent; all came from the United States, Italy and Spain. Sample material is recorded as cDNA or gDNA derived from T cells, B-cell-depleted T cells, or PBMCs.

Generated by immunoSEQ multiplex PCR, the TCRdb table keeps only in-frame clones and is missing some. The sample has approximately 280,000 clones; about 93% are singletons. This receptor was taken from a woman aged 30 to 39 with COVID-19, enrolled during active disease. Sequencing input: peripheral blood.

This CDR3 reads CASSTNPSGSETQYF. The CDR3 DNA sequence: TGTGCCAGTAGTACCAATCCTAGCGGGAGTGAGACCCAGTACTTC. The rearrangement links TRBV19 to TRBJ2-5, with 10 bases fitting TRBD2. CDR3 length: 15 amino acids. Trimming cost V 4 bases and J 5 bases; bases outside gene matches: 7. The V gene's germline CDR1 is LNHDA and CDR2 SQIVND (reference sequence).